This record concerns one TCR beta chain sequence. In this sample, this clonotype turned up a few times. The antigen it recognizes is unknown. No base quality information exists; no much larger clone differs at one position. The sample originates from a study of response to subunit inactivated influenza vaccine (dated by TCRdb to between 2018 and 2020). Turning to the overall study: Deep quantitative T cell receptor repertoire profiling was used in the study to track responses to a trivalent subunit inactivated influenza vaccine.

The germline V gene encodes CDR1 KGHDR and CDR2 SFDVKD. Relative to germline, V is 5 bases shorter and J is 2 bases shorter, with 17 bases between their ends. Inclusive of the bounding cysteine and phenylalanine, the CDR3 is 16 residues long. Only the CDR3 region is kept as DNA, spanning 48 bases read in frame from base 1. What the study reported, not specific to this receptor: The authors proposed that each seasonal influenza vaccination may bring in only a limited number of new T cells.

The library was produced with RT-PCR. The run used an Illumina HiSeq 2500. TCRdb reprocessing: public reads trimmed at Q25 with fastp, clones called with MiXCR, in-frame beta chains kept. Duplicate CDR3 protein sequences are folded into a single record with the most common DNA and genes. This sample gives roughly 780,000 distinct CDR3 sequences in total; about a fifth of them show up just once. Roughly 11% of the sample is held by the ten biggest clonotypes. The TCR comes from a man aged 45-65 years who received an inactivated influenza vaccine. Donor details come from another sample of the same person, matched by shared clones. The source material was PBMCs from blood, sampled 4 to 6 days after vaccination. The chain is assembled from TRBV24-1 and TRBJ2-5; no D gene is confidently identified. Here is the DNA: TGTGCCACCAGTGCCCCAAAAGGGCCGCATCAAGAGACCCAGTACTTC. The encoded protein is CATSAPKGPHQETQYF.